These T cell receptor beta chains were read from a single sample in a study of follicular helper T cells after annual influenza vaccination. Assay used: immunoSEQ multiplex PCR; TCRdb lists only in-frame clones, some missing. Of around 2,500 clones in the sample, around nine tenths were seen once. Specimen: CXCR5+ CD38+ circulating T follicular helper cells from blood, collected on the day of influenza vaccination. The receptors here all came from an adult who received the influenza vaccine. Each CDR3 is given with its conserved first and last residue. A D gene is named only where the DNA matches it firmly. Size values are once, few and many counts, or a class for expanded clones, and some rows have none.

TRBJ1-2	TRBV6-1	-	TRBD1	TGTGCCAGCAGGGAGGGGTGGGGGACAGGGTTTGGCTACACCTTC	CASREGWGTGFGYTF
TRBJ1-4	TRBV11-2	-	-	TGTGCCAGCAGCTTAGGTGGCACATCAACTAATGAAAAACTGTTTTTT	CASSLGGTSTNEKLFF
TRBJ2-6	TRBV5-1	once	TRBD1	TGCGCCAGCAGCCCGGGACAGGAGACCTCTGGGGCCAACGTCCTGACTTTC	CASSPGQETSGANVLTF
TRBJ2-2	TRBV7-8	-	-	TGTGCCAGCACCCTCCGCGTCCAGCGCAGCGGGGAGCTGTTTTTT	CASTLRVQRSGELFF
TRBJ2-2	TRBV27	few	TRBD1	TGTGCCAGCAGCCATCGACAGGGGCGAACCGGGGAGCTGTTTTTT	CASSHRQGRTGELFF
TRBJ2-3	TRBV5-1	-	-	TGCGCCAGCAGCGGGGGGGCCGACACAGATACGCAGTATTTT	CASSGGADTDTQYF
TRBJ2-5	TRBV18	-	TRBD2	TGTGCCAGCTCACCAATCGGCGGGGGGGGCAAGACCCAGTACTTC	CASSPIGGGGKTQYF
TRBJ2-1	TRBV6-1	-	-	TGTGCCAGTAGTGAAGCGCTCAGGGAAGGTGAGCAGTTCTTC	CASSEALREGEQFF
TRBJ1-2	TRBV6-1	-	-	TGTGCCAGCAGGAGGGGGGGGGCATTTAACTATGGCTACACCTTC	CASRRGGAFNYGYTF
TRBJ2-5	TRBV28	-	-	TGTGCCAGCAGTTGGGGGGGCGTGGGGGAGACCCAGTACTTC	CASSWGGVGETQYF
TRBJ2-2	TRBV5-1	-	-	TGCGCCAGCAGCTTGAAGGGGGTCCCGAACACCGGGGAGCTGTTTTTT	CASSLKGVPNTGELFF
TRBJ1-2	TRBV6-6	-	TRBD1	TGTGCCAGCAGCCCCACAGGGGACTATGGCTACACCTTC	CASSPTGDYGYTF
TRBJ2-3	TRBV29-1	-	-	TGCAGCGTAGGACAGGCGGGAGGTACAGATACGCAGTATTTT	CSVGQAGGTDTQYF